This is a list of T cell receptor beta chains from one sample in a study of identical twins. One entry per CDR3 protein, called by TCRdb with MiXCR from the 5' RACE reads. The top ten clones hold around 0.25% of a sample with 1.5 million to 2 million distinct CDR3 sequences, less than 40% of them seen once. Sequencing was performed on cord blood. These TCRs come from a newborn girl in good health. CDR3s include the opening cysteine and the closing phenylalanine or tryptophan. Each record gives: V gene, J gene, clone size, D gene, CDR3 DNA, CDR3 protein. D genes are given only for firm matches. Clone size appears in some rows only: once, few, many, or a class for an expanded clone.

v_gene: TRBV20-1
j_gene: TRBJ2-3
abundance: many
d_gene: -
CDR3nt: TGCAGTGCTCTCGGGGGTAGCACAGATACGCAGTATTTT
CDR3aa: CSALGGSTDTQYF

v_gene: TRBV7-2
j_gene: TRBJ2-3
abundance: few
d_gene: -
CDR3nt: TGTACCAGCAGCTTAACAATCTTCACAGATACGCAGTATTTT
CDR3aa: CTSSLTIFTDTQYF

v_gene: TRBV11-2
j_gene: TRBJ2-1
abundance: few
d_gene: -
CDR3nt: TGTGCCAGCAGCTTTAAGCGACTCTCCTACAATGAGCAGTTCTTC
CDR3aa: CASSFKRLSYNEQFF

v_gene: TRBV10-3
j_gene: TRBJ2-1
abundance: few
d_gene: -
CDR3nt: TGTGCCATCAGTGGCCAGGATGCGAGCAATGAGCAGTTCTTC
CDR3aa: CAISGQDASNEQFF

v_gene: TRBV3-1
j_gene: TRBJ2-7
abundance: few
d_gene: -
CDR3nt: TGTGCCAGCAGCCATGATGGGCCGTACGAGCAGTACTTC
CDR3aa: CASSHDGPYEQYF

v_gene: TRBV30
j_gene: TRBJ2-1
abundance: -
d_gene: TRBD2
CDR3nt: TGTGCCTGGAGTGTACTTTTGAGACTAGCTTTTAATGAGCAGTTCTTC
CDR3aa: CAWSVLLRLAFNEQFF

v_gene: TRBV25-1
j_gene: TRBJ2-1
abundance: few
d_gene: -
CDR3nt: TGTGCCAGCAGTGAGCGAGGCGGGACCCTGAAGGCCCACAATGAGCAGTTCTTC
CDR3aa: CASSERGGTLKAHNEQFF

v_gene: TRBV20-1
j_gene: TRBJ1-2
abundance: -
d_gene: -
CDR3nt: TGCAGCCCGGTACAGGGCAACTATGGCTACACCTTC
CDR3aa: CSPVQGNYGYTF

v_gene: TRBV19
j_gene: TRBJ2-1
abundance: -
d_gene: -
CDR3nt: TGTGCCAGCTCCGGGACGTGGGGTGATGAGCAGTTCTTC
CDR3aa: CASSGTWGDEQFF

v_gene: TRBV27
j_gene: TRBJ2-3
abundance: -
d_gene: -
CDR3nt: TGTGCCAGCAGTTTATATTATGGGGATACGCAGTATTTT
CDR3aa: CASSLYYGDTQYF

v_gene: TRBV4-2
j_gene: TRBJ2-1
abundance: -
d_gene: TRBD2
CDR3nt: TGTGCCAGCAGCCAATCTCCGGGAGGGGGTGAGCAGTTCTTC
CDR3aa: CASSQSPGGGEQFF

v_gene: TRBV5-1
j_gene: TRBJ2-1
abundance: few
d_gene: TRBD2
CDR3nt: TGCGCCAGCACTCGACAGGTACCGACTAGCGGGAATGAGCAGTTCTTC
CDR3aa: CASTRQVPTSGNEQFF

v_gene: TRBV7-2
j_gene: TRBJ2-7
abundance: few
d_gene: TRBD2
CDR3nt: TGTGCCAGCAGCTTAGGGACTAGCGGGACGAGCGAGCAGTACTTC
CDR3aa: CASSLGTSGTSEQYF

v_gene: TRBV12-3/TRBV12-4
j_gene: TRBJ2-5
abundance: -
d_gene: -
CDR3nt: TGTGCCAGCAGTTTAGGCCGTTCGAGCCAAGAGACCCAGTACTTC
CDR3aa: CASSLGRSSQETQYF

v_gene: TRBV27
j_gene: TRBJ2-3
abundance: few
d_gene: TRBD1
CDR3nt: TGTGCCAGCAGTTACCGGACAGGAGGACCAGATACGCAGTATTTT
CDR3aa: CASSYRTGGPDTQYF

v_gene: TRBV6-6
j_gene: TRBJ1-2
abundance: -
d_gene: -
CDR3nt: TGTGCCAGCGGTTACTCGGGGGCCCGTGGCTACACCTTC
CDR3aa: CASGYSGARGYTF

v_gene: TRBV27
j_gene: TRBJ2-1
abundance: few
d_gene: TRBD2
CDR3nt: TGTGCCAGCAGTTTGCTCCTAGCGGGAGGCACCTACAATGAGCAGTTCTTC
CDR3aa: CASSLLLAGGTYNEQFF

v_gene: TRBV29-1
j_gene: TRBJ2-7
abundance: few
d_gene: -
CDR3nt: TGCAGCGTTGAAGGGTTTTTAAAAGGGGGGGACTACGAGCAGTACTTC
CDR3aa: CSVEGFLKGGDYEQYF

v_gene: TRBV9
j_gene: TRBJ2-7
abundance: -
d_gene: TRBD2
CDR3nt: TGTGCCAGCAGCGCTAGCGGGAGTTTCTACGAGCAGTACTTC
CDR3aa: CASSASGSFYEQYF

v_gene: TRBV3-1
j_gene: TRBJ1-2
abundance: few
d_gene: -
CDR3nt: TGTGCCAGCAGCCAAGAACACCCCTATGGCTACACCTTC
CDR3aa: CASSQEHPYGYTF

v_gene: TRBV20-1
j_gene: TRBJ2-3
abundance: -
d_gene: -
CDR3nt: TGCAGGTGGGACGTCACAGATACGCAGTATTTT
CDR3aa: CRWDVTDTQYF

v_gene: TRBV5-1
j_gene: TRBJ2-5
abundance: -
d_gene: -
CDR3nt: TGCGCCAGCAGCTCCCCCGGGGATGAGCAGTACTTC
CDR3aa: CASSSPGDEQYF

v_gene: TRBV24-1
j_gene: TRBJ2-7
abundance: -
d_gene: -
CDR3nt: TGTGCCACCAGCTTACCGGGACGGTACAATGAGCAGTACTTC
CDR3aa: CATSLPGRYNEQYF

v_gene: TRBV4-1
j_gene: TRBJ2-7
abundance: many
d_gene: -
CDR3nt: TGCGCCAGCAGCCAAAAGGGCTACGAGCAGTACTTC
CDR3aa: CASSQKGYEQYF

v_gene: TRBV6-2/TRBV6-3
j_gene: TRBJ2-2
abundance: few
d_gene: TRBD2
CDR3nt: TGTGCCAGCAGTTTCGGGACTAGCGGGTTCATTACCGGGGAGCTGTTTTTT
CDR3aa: CASSFGTSGFITGELFF

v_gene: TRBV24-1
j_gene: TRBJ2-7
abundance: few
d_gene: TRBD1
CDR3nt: TGTGCCACCAGTGACCTGACAGGGGGCGGGTACGAGCAGTACTTC
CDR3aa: CATSDLTGGGYEQYF

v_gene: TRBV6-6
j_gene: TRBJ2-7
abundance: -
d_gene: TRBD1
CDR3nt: TGTGCCAGCAGTCCACAGGGGACAACCTACGAGCAGTACTTC
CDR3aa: CASSPQGTTYEQYF

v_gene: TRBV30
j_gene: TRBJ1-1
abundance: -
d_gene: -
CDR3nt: TGTGCCTGGAGTGGACGGTCGGCGGTGAACACTGAAGCTTTCTTT
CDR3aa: CAWSGRSAVNTEAFF

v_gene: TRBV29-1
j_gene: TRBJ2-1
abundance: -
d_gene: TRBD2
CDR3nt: TGCAGCGTTGAACCCCGCGGTAGCGGGTGGAGTAATGAGCAGTTCTTC
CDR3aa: CSVEPRGSGWSNEQFF

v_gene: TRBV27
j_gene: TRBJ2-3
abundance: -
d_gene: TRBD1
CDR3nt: TGTGCCAGCAGCTATAAAACCGGGACAGGGTCTAGCACAGATACGCAGTATTTT
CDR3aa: CASSYKTGTGSSTDTQYF

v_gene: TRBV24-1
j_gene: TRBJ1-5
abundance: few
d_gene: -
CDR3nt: TGTGCCACCAGTACCGGGACTCCTATCAATCAGCCCCAGCATTTT
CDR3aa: CATSTGTPINQPQHF

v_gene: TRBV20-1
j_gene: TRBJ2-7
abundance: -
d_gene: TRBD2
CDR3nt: TGCAGTGCTAGAGATAGAAGGGCGGGGGGTACCTACAATGAGCAGTACTTC
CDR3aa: CSARDRRAGGTYNEQYF

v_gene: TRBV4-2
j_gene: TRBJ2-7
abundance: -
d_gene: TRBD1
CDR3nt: TGTGCCGGCAGGCGGACAGGGGGCTCCGCCTACGAGCAGTACTTC
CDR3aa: CAGRRTGGSAYEQYF

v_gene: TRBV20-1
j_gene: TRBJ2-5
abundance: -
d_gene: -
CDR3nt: TGCAGTTCTAGACCTCAGGGGAATCTGGAGACCCAGTACTTC
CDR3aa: CSSRPQGNLETQYF

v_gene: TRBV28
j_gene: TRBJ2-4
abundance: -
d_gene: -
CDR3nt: TGTGCCAGCAGCGAAAAAGGGTCCCTAGCCAAAAACATTCAGTACTTC
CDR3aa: CASSEKGSLAKNIQYF

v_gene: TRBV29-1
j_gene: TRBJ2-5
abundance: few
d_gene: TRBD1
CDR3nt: TGCAGCGTTGAAAGGGACAGGGGGCGCAGGGAGACCCAGTACTTC
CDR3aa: CSVERDRGRRETQYF

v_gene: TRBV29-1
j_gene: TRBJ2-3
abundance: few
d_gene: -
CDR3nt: TGCAGCGTTGAGAGGGCCTTAGATACGCAGTATTTT
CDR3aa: CSVERALDTQYF

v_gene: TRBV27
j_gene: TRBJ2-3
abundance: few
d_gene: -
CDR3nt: TGTGCCAGCAGTCCCCAGGGGGGGTTCCGAACAGATACGCAGTATTTT
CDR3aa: CASSPQGGFRTDTQYF